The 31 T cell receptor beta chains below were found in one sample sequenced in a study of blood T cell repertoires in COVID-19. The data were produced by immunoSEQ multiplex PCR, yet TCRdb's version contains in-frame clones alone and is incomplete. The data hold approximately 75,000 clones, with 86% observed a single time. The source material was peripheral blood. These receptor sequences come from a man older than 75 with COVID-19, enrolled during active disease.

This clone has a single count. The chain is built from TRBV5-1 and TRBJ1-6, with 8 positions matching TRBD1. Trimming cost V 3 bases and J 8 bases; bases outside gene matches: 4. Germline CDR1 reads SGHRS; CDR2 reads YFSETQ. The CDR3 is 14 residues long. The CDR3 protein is CASSSGGWDSPLHF. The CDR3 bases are TGCGCCAGCAGCTCAGGGGGCTGGGATTCACCCCTCCACTTT.

CDR3 residues: CASSFSGEETQYF. For the CDR3, the DNA is TGTGCCAGCAGCTTTAGCGGGGAAGAGACCCAGTACTTC. The chain uses TRBV7-9 and TRBJ2-5; 8 nucleotides agree with TRBD2. The V gene's germline CDR1 is SEHNR and CDR2 FQNEAQ (reference sequence). The CDR3 is 13 residues long. The junction had 0 bases not matched to a gene; V was cut back by 3 bases and J by 3 bases.

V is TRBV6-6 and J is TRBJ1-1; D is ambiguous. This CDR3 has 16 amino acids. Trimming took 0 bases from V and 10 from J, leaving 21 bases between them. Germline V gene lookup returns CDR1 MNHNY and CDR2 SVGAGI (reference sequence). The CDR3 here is CASSYSVADLTLGAFF. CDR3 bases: TGTGCCAGCAGTTACTCGGTAGCAGACCTTACACTGGGAGCTTTCTTT.

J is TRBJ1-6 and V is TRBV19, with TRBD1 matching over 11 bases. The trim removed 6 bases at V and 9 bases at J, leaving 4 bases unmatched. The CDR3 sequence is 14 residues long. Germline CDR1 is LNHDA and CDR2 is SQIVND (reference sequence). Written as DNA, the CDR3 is TGTGCCAGTAGCCCGGACAGGGGGCCTTCACCCCTCCACTTT. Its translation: CASSPDRGPSPLHF.

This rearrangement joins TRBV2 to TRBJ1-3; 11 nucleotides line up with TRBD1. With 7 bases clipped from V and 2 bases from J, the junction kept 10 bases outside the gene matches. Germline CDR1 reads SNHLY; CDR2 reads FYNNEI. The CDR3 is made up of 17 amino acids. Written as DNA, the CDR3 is TGTGCCAGCATGGGGGGGACAGGGGGTAACCCTGGAAACACCATATATTTT. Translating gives CASMGGTGGNPGNTIYF.

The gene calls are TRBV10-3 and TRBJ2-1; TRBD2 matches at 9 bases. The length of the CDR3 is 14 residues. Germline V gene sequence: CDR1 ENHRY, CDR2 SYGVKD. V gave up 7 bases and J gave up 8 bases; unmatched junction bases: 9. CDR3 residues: CAIMAGGPWDEQFF. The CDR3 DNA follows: TGTGCCATCATGGCGGGGGGGCCTTGGGATGAGCAGTTCTTC.

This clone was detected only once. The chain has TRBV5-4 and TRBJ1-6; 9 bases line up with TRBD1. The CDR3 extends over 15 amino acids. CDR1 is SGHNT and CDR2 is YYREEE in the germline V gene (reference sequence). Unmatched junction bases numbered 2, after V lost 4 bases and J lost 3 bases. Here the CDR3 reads CASSMTGGYNSPLHF. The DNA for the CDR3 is TGTGCCAGCAGCATGACAGGGGGCTATAATTCACCCCTCCACTTT.

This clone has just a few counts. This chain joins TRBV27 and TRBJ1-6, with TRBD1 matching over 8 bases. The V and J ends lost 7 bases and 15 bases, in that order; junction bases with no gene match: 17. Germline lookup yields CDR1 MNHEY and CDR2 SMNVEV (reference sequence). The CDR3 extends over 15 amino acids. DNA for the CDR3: TGTGCCAGCACTGGGACAGGCTCCCTTCGGGGAGGCCTCCACTTT. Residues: CASTGTGSLRGGLHF.

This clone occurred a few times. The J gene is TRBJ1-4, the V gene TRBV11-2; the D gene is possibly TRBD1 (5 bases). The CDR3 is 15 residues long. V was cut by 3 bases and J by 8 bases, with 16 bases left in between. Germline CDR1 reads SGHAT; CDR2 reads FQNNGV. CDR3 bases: TGTGCCAGCAGCTTTCCCGGGACGGCGGGGGAAAAACTGTTTTTT. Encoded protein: CASSFPGTAGEKLFF. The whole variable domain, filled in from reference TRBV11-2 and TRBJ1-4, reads EAGVAQSPRYKIIEKRQSVAFWCNPISGHATLYWYQQILGQGPKLLIQFQNNGVVDDSQLPKDRFSAERLKGVDSTLKIQPAKLEDSAVYLCASSFPGTAGEKLFFGSGTQLSVL.

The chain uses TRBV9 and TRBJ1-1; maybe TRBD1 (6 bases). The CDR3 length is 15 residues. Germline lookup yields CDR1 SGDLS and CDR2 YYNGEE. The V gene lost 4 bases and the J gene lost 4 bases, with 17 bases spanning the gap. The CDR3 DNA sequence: TGTGCCAGCAGCACAGGAGTACAGGGCGGCACTGAAGCTTTCTTT. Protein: CASSTGVQGGTEAFF.

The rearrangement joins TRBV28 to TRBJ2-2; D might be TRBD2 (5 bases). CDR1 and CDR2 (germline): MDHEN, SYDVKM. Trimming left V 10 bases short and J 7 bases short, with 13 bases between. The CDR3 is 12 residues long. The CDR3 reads CAIGLSGGELFF. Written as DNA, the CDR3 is TGTGCCATCGGACTCTCGGGCGGGGAGCTGTTTTTT.

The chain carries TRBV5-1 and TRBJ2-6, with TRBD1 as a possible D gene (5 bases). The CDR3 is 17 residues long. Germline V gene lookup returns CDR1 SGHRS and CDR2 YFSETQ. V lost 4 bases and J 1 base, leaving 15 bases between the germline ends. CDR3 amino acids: CASSPAPPGSGANVLTF. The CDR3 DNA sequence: TGCGCCAGCAGCCCGGCCCCCCCAGGGTCTGGGGCCAACGTCCTGACTTTC.

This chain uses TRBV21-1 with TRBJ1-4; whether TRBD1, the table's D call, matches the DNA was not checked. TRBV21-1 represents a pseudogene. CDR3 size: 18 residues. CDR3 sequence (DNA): TGTGCCAGCAGCAAAGAGGAAGGGGTCCCCTTCAACAATGAAAAACTGTTTTTT. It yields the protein CASSKEEGVPFNNEKLFF.

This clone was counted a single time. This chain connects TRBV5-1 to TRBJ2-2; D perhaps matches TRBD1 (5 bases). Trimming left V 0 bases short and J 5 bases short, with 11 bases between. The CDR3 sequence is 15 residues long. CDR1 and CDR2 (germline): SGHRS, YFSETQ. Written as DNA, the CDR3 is TGCGCCAGCAGCTTGGACCCAGGGCAAACCGGGGAGCTGTTTTTT. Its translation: CASSLDPGQTGELFF.

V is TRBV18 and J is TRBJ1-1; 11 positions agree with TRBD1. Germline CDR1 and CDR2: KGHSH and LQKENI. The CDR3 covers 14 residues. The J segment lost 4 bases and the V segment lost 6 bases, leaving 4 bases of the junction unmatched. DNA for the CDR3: TGTGCCAGCTCCTTGGGGACAGGGGGCACTGAAGCTTTCTTT. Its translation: CASSLGTGGTEAFF.

The CDR3 bases are TGTGCCAGCGGACACAGCAATCAGCCCCAGCATTTT. This translates into CASGHSNQPQHF. The V call is TRBV6-5, the J call TRBJ1-5; D may be TRBD1 (5 bases). Germline V CDR1 and CDR2: MNHEY, SVGAGI. The CDR3 runs 12 residues. With 8 bases removed from V and 1 base from J, the gap between germline ends came to 6 bases.

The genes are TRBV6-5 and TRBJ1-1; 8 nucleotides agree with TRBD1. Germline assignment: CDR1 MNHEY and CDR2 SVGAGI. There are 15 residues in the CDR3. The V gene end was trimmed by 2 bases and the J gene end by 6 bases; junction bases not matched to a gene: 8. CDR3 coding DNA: TGTGCCAGCAGTTACGGGTTTTCAGGGGGCGCTGAAGCTTTCTTT. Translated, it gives CASSYGFSGGAEAFF.

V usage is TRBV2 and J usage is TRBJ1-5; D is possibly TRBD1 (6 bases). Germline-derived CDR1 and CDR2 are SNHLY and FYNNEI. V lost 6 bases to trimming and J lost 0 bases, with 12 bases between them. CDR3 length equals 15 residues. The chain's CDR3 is CASSATGNSNQPQHF. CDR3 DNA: TGTGCCAGCAGCGCCACAGGGAATAGCAATCAGCCCCAGCATTTT.

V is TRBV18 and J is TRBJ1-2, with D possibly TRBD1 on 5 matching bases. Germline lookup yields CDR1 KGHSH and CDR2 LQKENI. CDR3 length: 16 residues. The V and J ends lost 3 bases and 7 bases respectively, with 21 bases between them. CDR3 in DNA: TGTGCCAGCTCACCTATTTGGGGAGGGGATCGTGGTGGCTACACCTTC. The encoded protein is CASSPIWGGDRGGYTF.

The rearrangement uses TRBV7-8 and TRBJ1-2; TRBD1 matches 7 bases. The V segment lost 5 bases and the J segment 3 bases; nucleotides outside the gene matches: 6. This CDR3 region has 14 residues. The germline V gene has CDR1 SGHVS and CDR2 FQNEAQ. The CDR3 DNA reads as TGTGCCAGCAGCCTGAGGGACAGAGACTATGGCTACACCTTC. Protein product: CASSLRDRDYGYTF.

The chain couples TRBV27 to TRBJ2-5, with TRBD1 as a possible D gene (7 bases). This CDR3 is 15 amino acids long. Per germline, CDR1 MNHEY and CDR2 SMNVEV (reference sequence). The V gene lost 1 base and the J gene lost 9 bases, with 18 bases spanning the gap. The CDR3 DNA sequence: TGTGCCAGCAGTTTATGGGACAGTCCAGGAGGGGCCCAGTACTTC. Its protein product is CASSLWDSPGGAQYF.

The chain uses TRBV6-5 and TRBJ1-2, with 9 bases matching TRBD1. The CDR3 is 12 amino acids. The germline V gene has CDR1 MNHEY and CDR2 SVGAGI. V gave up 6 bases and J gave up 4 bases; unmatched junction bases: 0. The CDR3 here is CASRGQGYGYTF. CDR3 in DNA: TGTGCCAGCAGGGGACAGGGCTATGGCTACACCTTC.

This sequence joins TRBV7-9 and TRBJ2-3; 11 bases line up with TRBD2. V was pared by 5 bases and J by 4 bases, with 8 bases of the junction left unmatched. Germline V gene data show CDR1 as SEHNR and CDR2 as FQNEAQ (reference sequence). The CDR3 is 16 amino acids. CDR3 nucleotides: TGTGCCAGCAGCGACCCCGGGACTAGCGGATCAGATACGCAGTATTTT. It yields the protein CASSDPGTSGSDTQYF.

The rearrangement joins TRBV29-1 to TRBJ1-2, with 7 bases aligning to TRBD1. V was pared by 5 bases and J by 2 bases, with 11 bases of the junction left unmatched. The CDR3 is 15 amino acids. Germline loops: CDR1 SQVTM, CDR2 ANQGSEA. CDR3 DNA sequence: TGCAGCGTTCCATCAACCTCGGACAGGAACTATGGCTACACCTTC. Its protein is CSVPSTSDRNYGYTF.

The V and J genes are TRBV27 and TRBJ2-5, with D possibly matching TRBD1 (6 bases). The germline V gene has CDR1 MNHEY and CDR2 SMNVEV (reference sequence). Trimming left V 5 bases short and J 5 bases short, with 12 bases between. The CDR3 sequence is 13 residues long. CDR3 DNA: TGTGCCAGCAGTCTCGCCAGGGGTGAGACCCAGTACTTC. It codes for CASSLARGETQYF.

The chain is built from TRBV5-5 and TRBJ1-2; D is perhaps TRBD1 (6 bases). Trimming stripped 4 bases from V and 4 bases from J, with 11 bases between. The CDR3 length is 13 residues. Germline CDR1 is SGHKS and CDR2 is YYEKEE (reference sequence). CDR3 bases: TGTGCCAGCAGCGACAGGCCCCTCTATGGCTACACCTTC. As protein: CASSDRPLYGYTF. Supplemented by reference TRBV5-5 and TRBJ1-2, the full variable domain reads DAGVTQSPTHLIKTRGQQVTLRCSPISGHKSVSWYQQVLGQGPQFIFQYYEKEERGRGNFPDRFSARQFPNYSSELNVNALLLGDSALYLCASSDRPLYGYTFGSGTRLTVV.

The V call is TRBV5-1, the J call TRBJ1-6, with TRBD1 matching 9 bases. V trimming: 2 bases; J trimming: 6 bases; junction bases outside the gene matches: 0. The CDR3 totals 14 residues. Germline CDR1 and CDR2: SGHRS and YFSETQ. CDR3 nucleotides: TGCGCCAGCAGCTTACAGGGGGCTAATTCACCCCTCCACTTT. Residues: CASSLQGANSPLHF.

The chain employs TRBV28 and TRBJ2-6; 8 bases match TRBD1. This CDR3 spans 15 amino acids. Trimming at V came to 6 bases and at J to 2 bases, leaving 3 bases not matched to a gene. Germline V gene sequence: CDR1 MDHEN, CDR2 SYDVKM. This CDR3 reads CASSQTGAGANVLTF. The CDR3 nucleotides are TGTGCCAGCAGCCAGACAGGGGCTGGGGCCAACGTCCTGACTTTC.

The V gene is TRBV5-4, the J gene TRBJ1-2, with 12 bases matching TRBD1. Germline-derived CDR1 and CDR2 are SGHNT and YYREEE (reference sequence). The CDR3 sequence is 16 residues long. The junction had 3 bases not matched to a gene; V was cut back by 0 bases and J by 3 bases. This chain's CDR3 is CASSLEGTGGDYGYTF. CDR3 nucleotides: TGTGCCAGCAGCTTGGAAGGGACAGGGGGCGACTATGGCTACACCTTC.

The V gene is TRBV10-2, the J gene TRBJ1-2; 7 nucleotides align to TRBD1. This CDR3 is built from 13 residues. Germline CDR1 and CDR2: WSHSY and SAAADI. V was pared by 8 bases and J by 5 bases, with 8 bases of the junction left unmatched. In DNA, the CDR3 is TGCGCCAGCGGGGGACAGATCCCATATGGCTACACCTTC. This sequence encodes CASGGQIPYGYTF.

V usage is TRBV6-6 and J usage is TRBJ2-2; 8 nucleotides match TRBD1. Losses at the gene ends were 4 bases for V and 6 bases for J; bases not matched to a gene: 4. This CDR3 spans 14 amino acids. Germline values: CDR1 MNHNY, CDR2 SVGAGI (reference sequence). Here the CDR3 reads CASSLGQEAGELFF. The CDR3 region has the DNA TGTGCCAGCAGTTTGGGACAGGAAGCCGGGGAGCTGTTTTTT.